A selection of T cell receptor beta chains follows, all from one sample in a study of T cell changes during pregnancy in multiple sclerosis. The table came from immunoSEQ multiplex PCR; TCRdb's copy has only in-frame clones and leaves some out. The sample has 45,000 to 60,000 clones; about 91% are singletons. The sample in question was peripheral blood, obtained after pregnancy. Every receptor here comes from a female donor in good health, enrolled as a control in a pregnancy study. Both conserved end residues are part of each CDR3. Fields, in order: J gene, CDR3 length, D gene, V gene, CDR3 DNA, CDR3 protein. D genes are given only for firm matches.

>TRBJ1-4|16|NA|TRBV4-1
TGCGCCAGCAGCCAGGGAGTAGGTGTAACTAATGAAAAACTGTTTTTT
CASSQGVGVTNEKLFF
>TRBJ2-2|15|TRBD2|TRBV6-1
TGTGCCAGCAGTGAAGCCAGCGGGGGAGCCGGGGAGCTGTTTTTT
CASSEASGGAGELFF
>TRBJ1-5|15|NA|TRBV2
TGTGCCAGCAGCCCCGGCTACTATAGCAATCAGCCCCAGCATTTT
CASSPGYYSNQPQHF
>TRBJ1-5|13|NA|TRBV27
TGTGCCAGCAATTCGGGGGTAGGACAGCCCCAGCATTTT
CASNSGVGQPQHF
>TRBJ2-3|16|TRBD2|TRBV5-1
TGCGCCAGCAGCTCCCCTAGCGGGGCCGGAGGGTATACGCAGTATTTT
CASSSPSGAGGYTQYF
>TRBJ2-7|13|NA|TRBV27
TGTGCCAGCAGTCCTACCCCCTCCTACGAGCAGTACTTC
CASSPTPSYEQYF
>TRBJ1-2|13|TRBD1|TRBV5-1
TGCGCCAGCAGCAATCAGGGGGACTATGGCTACACCTTC
CASSNQGDYGYTF
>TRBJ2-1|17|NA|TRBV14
TGTGCCAGCAGCCAAGGGTCTAGTTGGAAACAGGGCAATGAGCAGTTCTTC
CASSQGSSWKQGNEQFF
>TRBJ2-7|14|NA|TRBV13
TGTGCCAGCAGCAGATTGACAGCCTCCTACGAGCAGTACTTC
CASSRLTASYEQYF
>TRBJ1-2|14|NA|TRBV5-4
TGTGCCAGCAGCACCGGGACTGCCAACTATGGCTACACCTTC
CASSTGTANYGYTF